One sample yielded the 21 T cell receptor beta chains listed below, sequenced in a study of shared clonotypes between healthy human individuals. TCRdb keeps only in-frame clones here, not all; method: immunoSEQ multiplex PCR. Of a few hundred thousand clones in the sample, just over 75% were seen once. Specimen: PBMCs. Receptors were obtained from a woman in her thirties or forties in good health. Some clones in this sample may be carry-over from other donors' samples.

The gene calls are TRBV7-2 and TRBJ1-2; 11 bases agree with TRBD1. The germline V gene encodes CDR1 SGHTA and CDR2 FQGNSA. This CDR3 contains 15 residues. The J segment lost 7 bases and the V segment lost 7 bases, leaving 11 bases of the junction unmatched. The CDR3 coding sequence is TGTGCCAGCACCAGGACAGGGGGCGAACTGGTTGGCTACACCTTC. Its protein is CASTRTGGELVGYTF.

This clone was seen only once. The chain joins TRBV16 to TRBJ2-4, with 10 nucleotides matching TRBD2. Germline loops: CDR1 KGHSY, CDR2 FQNENV. This CDR3 has 20 amino acids. J was trimmed by 0 bases and V by 0 bases; bases with no gene match: 11. The CDR3 bases are TGTGCCAGCAGCCAATCGATTGCTAGCGGGAGTGGGTTAGCCAAAAACATTCAGTACTTC. Encoded protein: CASSQSIASGSGLAKNIQYF.

In its sample, this clone was seen many times. Other DNA sequences in the sample encode the same CDR3. The rearrangement joins TRBV15 to TRBJ1-5; D is possibly TRBD1 (5 bases). The CDR3 covers 15 residues. The ends were cut back, 0 bases at V and 3 bases at J, with 9 bases in the middle. Germline-derived CDR1 and CDR2 are LNHNV and YYDKDF (reference sequence). CDR3 amino acids: CATSREGQANQPQHF. CDR3 DNA: TGTGCCACCAGCAGAGAGGGGCAGGCCAATCAGCCCCAGCATTTT.

The rearrangement joins TRBV19 to TRBJ1-1; D is undetermined. V lost 6 bases and J lost 2, with 25 bases in between. Germline CDR1 LNHDA, CDR2 SQIVND (reference sequence). This CDR3 contains 18 residues. The CDR3 loop reads CASSRFSRPQRLNTEAFF. The CDR3 DNA sequence: TGTGCCAGTAGCCGATTTTCCAGGCCCCAACGCCTTAACACTGAAGCTTTCTTT. The full variable domain, with the rest looked up from reference TRBV19 and TRBJ1-1, is DGGITQSPKYLFRKEGQNVTLSCEQNLNHDAMYWYRQDPGQGLRLIYYSQIVNDFQKGDIAEGYSVSREKKESFPLTVTSAQKNPTAFYLCASSRFSRPQRLNTEAFFGQGTRLTVV.

V usage is TRBV30 and J usage is TRBJ1-5, with 8 bases aligning to TRBD1. The CDR3 contains 13 residues. Germline CDR1 GTSNPN, CDR2 SVGIG (reference sequence). After removal of 4 bases from V and 6 bases from J, the junction contained 5 bases not matched to a gene. The CDR3 DNA is TGTGCCTGGAACATGGACAGGGCTCAGCCCCAGCATTTT. Its translation: CAWNMDRAQPQHF.

Of note for this clone: A read error is likely here: a far larger clone is one base away. The rearrangement links TRBV28 to TRBJ1-1; 7 bases line up with TRBD1. Germline V gene sequence: CDR1 MDHEN, CDR2 SYDVKM. The V and J ends lost 6 bases and 4 bases, in that order; junction bases with no gene match: 2. This CDR3 is built from 12 residues. CDR3 bases: TGTGCCAGCAGGCAGGGGGGCACTGAAGCTTTCTTT. Amino acids: CASRQGGTEAFF.

The chain recombines TRBV5-1 with TRBJ2-1; 10 bases map to TRBD2. Trimming cost V 1 base and J 9 bases; bases outside gene matches: 10. The length of the CDR3 is 16 residues. Per the germline V gene, CDR1 is SGHRS and CDR2 is YFSETQ. DNA of the CDR3: TGCGCCAGCAGCTTGCTAGCGGGAGTAGTAGAGGGTGAGCAGTTCTTC. Protein: CASSLLAGVVEGEQFF. Based on the CDR3 plus reference TRBV5-1 and TRBJ2-1, the full variable domain is KAGVTQTPRYLIKTRGQQVTLSCSPISGHRSVSWYQQTPGQGLQFLFEYFSETQRNKGNFPGRFSGRQFSNSRSEMNVSTLELGDSALYLCASSLLAGVVEGEQFFGPGTRLTVL.

This clone was found once. This may be a read error, as it is one base from a much larger clone. The conserved closing phenylalanine or tryptophan is absent in this CDR3, likely reflecting a read error. The chain uses TRBV18 and TRBJ1-1; TRBD1 aligns across 8 bases. The CDR3 has 15 residues. Losses at the gene ends were 4 bases for V and 4 bases for J; bases not matched to a gene: 8. CDR1 and CDR2 from the germline V gene are KGHSH and LQKENI. In DNA, the CDR3 is TGTGCCAGCTCACTTCGACAGGGGAAGGCCACTGAAGCTTTCCTT. This gives the protein CASSLRQGKATEAFL.

The V gene is TRBV6-6, the J gene TRBJ2-7; the D gene is possibly TRBD2 (7 bases). Germline lookup yields CDR1 MNHNY and CDR2 SVGAGI (reference sequence). The CDR3 covers 16 residues. With 0 bases removed from V and 6 bases from J, the gap between germline ends came to 18 bases. The CDR3 coding sequence is TGTGCCAGCAGTTACTCAGGGGGGGCGGGAGAAGCCGAGCAGTACTTC. Translation: CASSYSGGAGEAEQYF.

With regard to this clone: A single base is all that separates this from a far larger clone, so a read error is likely. This chain links TRBV4-3 with TRBJ1-4; D might be TRBD1 (6 bases). Trimming took 0 bases from V and 8 from J, leaving 16 bases between them. Germline V gene lookup returns CDR1 LGHNA and CDR2 YSLEER. This CDR3 region has 16 residues. CDR3 DNA: TGCGCCAGCAGCCAAGATCTTGGGGCAGGGGCCGAAAAACTGTTTTTT. It specifies CASSQDLGAGAEKLFF.

The rearrangement links TRBV6-5 to TRBJ2-7; 7 bases fit TRBD1. The CDR3 spans 15 residues. The V and J ends lost 6 bases and 5 bases, in that order; junction bases with no gene match: 13. Germline CDR1 and CDR2: MNHEY and SVGAGI. Written as DNA, the CDR3 is TGTGCCAGCAGCCCTCGTGGTAGGGGGCCCCACGAGCAGTACTTC. Translation: CASSPRGRGPHEQYF.

This chain links TRBV28 with TRBJ1-1; D is unresolved. The CDR3 consists of 15 residues. The germline V and J ends were trimmed by 5 bases and 5 bases, with 18 bases remaining between them. Germline V lookup: CDR1 MDHEN, CDR2 SYDVKM. The CDR3 loop reads CASSPSSGLWTEAFF. CDR3 in DNA: TGTGCCAGCAGTCCCTCAAGCGGTTTATGGACTGAAGCTTTCTTT.

The rearrangement uses TRBV28 and TRBJ1-2; D is possibly TRBD1 (5 bases). CDR3 length: 14 residues. The ends were cut back, 7 bases at V and 4 bases at J, with 16 bases in the middle. Germline CDR1 is MDHEN and CDR2 is SYDVKM. The CDR3 DNA is TGTGCCAGCATCCTACCGGGACGGTCCTATGGCTACACCTTC. Encoded protein: CASILPGRSYGYTF.

A remark on this clone: Other DNA sequences of this sample code for an identical CDR3. The gene calls are TRBV6-6 and TRBJ2-3, with TRBD2 identical over 8 bases. The CDR3 is made up of 14 amino acids. Germline assignment: CDR1 MNHNY and CDR2 SVGAGI (reference sequence). J was trimmed by 3 bases and V by 5 bases; bases with no gene match: 4. CDR3 sequence (DNA): TGTGCCAGCAGTACCAGCGGGAGTACAGATACGCAGTATTTT. It translates to CASSTSGSTDTQYF.

Only a few counts were recorded for this clone. This rearrangement joins TRBV23-1 to TRBJ2-7; 12 positions agree with TRBD2. TRBV23-1 is recorded as an ORF, its role being uncertain. CDR3 size: 19 residues. Trimming cost V 0 bases and J 2 bases; bases outside gene matches: 11. The DNA of the CDR3 is TGCGCCAGCAGTCAATCCCGGACTGAAGGACTAGCGGGGACCTACGAGCAGTACTTC. Translated: CASSQSRTEGLAGTYEQYF.

This sequence joins TRBV11-3 and TRBJ2-1, with a possible D match to TRBD2 (5 bases). CDR3 size: 15 residues. Germline V gives CDR1 SGHNT, CDR2 YENEEA. Trimming took 1 base from V and 3 from J, leaving 10 bases between them. Written as DNA, the CDR3 is TGTGCCAGCAGCTTAGGTAGCGCCAACTACAATGAGCAGTTCTTC. Translating gives CASSLGSANYNEQFF.

This chain uses TRBV4-3 with TRBJ2-5; 14 positions match TRBD2. Germline CDR1 and CDR2: LGHNA and YSLEER. The CDR3 is 15 amino acids. V gave up 5 bases and J gave up 5 bases; unmatched junction bases: 4. CDR3 sequence (DNA): TGCGCCAGCAGCTGGGGACTAGCGGGAGAGGAGACCCAGTACTTC. Translated, it gives CASSWGLAGEETQYF.

This chain uses TRBV4-1 with TRBJ2-1, with 11 bases that match TRBD2. The CDR3 spans 18 residues. The germline V gene has CDR1 MGHRA and CDR2 YSYEKL. The V gene end was trimmed by 0 bases and the J gene end by 2 bases; junction bases not matched to a gene: 6. For the CDR3, the DNA is TGCGCCAGCAGCCAAGACTTAGCGGGAGGGCCCCCCTACAATGAGCAGTTCTTC. It yields the protein CASSQDLAGGPPYNEQFF.

The V call is TRBV19, the J call TRBJ1-5; a possible D gene is TRBD1 (5 bases). Germline loops: CDR1 LNHDA, CDR2 SQIVND (reference sequence). Trimming took off 5 bases at V and 7 bases at J, with 15 bases between the two ends. The CDR3 sequence is 14 residues long. CDR3 protein: CASSGSGGLQPQHF. The CDR3 DNA sequence: TGTGCCAGTAGTGGTTCCGGGGGGTTGCAGCCCCAGCATTTT.

The V and J genes are TRBV4-3 and TRBJ1-4; 7 nucleotides match TRBD1. This CDR3 is 14 amino acids long. V dropped 4 bases and J dropped 8; count of bases not matched to a gene: 7. Germline V gene lookup returns CDR1 LGHNA and CDR2 YSLEER. The CDR3 nucleotides read TGCGCCAGCAGCCTACAGGGGAACGGCGAAAAACTGTTTTTT. It encodes CASSLQGNGEKLFF.

This clone came up a few times. The chain has TRBV27 and TRBJ2-1; 10 bases align to TRBD2. This CDR3 is 17 amino acids long. Germline CDR1 reads MNHEY; CDR2 reads SMNVEV (reference sequence). The V gene end was trimmed by 5 bases and the J gene end by 6 bases; junction bases not matched to a gene: 13. The CDR3 nucleotides are TGTGCCAGCAGTCTCCCAATAGCGGGAGGAGGGGTCAATGAGCAGTTCTTC. Translated, it gives CASSLPIAGGGVNEQFF.